The subject of this entry is one T cell receptor beta chain. This specimen comes from a study of blood T cell repertoires in COVID-19. Study at large: Sites across the United States, Italy and Spain contributed samples from acute and convalescent COVID-19.

Trimming shortened V by 7 bases and J by 6 bases, and 17 bases separated the two germline ends. This CDR3 is 14 amino acids long. From germline, CDR1 is SGDLS and CDR2 YYNGEE. The assay was immunoSEQ multiplex PCR, and TCRdb's table has in-frame clones only and misses some. The sample includes approximately 92,000 clones, about 70% of them seen just once. The source material was peripheral blood. V gene TRBV9 combines with J gene TRBJ2-1; possibly TRBD1 for D (6 bases). The origin of this receptor is a woman in her fifties or sixties in a cohort sampled during active or convalescent COVID-19. The CDR3 sequence: CASGLGARSNEQFF. The CDR3 region has the DNA TGTGCCAGCGGGTTGGGGGCTCGGTCCAATGAGCAGTTCTTC.